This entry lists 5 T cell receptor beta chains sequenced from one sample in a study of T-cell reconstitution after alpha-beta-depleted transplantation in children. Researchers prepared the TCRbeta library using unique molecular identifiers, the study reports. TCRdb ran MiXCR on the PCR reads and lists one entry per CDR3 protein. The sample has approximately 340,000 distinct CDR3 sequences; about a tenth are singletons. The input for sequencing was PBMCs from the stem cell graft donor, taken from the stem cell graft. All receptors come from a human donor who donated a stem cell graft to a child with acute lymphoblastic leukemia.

CDR3 bases: TGTGCCAGCAGCTCCCTTGGACCGGGGGCAACCTACGAGCAGTACTTC. Translated: CASSSLGPGATYEQYF. J is TRBJ2-7 and V is TRBV7-9, with D perhaps matching TRBD1 or TRBD2 (6 bases each). The CDR3 extends over 16 amino acids. Deletions cut 4 bases from V and 2 bases from J, with 18 bases between. The germline V gene encodes CDR1 SEHNR and CDR2 FQNEAQ (reference sequence).

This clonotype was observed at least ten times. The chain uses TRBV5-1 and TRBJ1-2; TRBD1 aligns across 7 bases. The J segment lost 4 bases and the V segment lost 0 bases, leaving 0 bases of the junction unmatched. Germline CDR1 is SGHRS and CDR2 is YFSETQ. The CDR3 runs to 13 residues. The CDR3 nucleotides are TGCGCCAGCAGCTTGGCAGGGGGCTATGGCTACACCTTC. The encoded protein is CASSLAGGYGYTF.

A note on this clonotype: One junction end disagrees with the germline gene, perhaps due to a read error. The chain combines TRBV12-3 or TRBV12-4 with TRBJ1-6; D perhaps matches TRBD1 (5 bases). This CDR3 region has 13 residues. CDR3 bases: TGTGCCAGCAGTCCAAGACAGAATTCACCCATCCACTTT. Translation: CASSPRQNSPIHF.

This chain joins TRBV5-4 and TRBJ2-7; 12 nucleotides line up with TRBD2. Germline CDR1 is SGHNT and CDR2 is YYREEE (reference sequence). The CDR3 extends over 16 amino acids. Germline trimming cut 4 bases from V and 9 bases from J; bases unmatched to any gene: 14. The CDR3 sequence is CASSERTSGDIAGQYF. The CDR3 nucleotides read TGTGCCAGCAGCGAGAGGACTAGCGGGGACATCGCCGGGCAGTACTTC.

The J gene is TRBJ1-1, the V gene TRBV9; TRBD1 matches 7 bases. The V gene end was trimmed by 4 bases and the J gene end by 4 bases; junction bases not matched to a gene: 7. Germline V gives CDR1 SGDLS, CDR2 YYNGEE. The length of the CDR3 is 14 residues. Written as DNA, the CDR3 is TGTGCCAGCAGCCCCCCAGGGGGGGTCACTGAAGCTTTCTTT. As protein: CASSPPGGVTEAFF.